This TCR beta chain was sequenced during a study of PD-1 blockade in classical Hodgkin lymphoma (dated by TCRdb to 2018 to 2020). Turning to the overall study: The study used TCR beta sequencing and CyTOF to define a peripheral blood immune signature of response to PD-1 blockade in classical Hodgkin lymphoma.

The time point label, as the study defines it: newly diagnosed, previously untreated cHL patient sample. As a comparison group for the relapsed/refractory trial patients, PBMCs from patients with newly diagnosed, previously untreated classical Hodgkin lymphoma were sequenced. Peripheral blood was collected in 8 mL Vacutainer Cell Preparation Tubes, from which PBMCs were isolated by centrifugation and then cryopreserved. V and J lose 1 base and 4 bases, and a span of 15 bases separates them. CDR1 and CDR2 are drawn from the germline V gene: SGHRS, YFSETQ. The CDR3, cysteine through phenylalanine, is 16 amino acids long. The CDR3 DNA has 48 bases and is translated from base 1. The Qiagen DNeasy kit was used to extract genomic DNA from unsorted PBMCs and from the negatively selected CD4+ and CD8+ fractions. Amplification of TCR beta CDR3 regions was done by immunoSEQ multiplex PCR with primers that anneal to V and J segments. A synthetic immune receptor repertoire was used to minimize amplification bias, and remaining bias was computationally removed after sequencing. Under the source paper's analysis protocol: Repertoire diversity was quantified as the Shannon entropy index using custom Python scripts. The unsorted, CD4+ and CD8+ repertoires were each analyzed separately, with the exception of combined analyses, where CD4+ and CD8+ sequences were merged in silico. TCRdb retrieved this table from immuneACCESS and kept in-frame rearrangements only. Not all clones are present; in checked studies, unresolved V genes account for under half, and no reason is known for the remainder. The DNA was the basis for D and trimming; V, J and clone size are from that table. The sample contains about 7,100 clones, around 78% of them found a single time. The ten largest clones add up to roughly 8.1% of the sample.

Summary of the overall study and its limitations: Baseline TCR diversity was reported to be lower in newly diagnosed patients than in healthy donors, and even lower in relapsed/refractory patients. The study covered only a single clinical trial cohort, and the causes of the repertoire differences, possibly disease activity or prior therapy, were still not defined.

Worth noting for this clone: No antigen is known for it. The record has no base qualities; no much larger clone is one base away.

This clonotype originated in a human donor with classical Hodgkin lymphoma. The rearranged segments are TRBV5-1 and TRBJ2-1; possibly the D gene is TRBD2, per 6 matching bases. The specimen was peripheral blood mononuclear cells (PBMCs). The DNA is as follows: TGCGCCAGCAGCTTGATCCTGGGAGGTTCATACAATGAGCAGTTCTTC. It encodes CASSLILGGSYNEQFF.